This TCR beta chain was sequenced during a study of T-cell reconstitution after alpha-beta-depleted transplantation in children. Overall study results and limits: In patients about two months after transplant, alpha-beta T cells reportedly arose from several hundred expanded graft clones.

This clonotype was counted ten times or more. The antigen is unknown. The CDR3 covers 13 residues. V was clipped by 0 bases and J by 2 bases, with 5 bases between them. The germline V gene encodes CDR1 MGHRA and CDR2 YSYEKL. Library preparation (for TCRbeta) was performed with unique molecular identifiers. TCRdb redid the calling of the PCR reads with MiXCR, one entry per CDR3 protein. The table lists about 300,000 distinct CDR3 sequences, around 10% of them singletons. The rearrangement links TRBV4-1 to TRBJ2-7; perhaps TRBD2 as D (5 bases). The sequencing used PBMCs, collected before TCRalphabeta/CD19-depleted stem cell transplant. This clonotype was obtained from a boy under two years old with acute myeloid leukemia, due to receive a stem cell transplant. Here the CDR3 reads CASSQERAYEQYF. In DNA form, the CDR3 reads TGCGCCAGCAGCCAAGAGCGGGCCTACGAGCAGTACTTC.